One and the same sample provided the 9 T cell receptor beta chains below, sequenced in a study of blood T cell repertoires in COVID-19. Assay: immunoSEQ multiplex PCR; the TCRdb copy retains only in-frame clones and omits some. The data show about 240,000 clones, with about 80% seen just once and around 2% held by the top ten. The specimen was peripheral blood. Every receptor here comes from a man aged 25 to 40 who had recovered from COVID-19.

This clone has only a few counts. The CDR3 loop is CASSPLAGGHNEQFF. DNA of the CDR3: TGTGCCAGCAGTCCCCTAGCGGGGGGCCACAATGAGCAGTTCTTC. The chain carries TRBV27 and TRBJ2-1, with 11 bases fitting TRBD2. Trimming cost V 5 bases and J 5 bases; bases outside gene matches: 5. The CDR3 covers 15 residues. Germline CDR1 and CDR2: MNHEY and SMNVEV (reference sequence).

With respect to this clone: Distinct nucleotide sequences in the sample also encode this CDR3. The chain couples TRBV3-1 (or the pseudogene TRBV3-2) to TRBJ1-6; D may be TRBD1 (5 bases). Trimming removed 0 bases from V and 7 bases from J, with 7 bases in between. CDR3 length equals 14 residues. Germline V gives CDR1 LGHDT, CDR2 YNNKEL (reference sequence). CDR3 bases: TGTGCCAGCAGCCAAGAGGGGGGAAATTCACCCCTCCACTTT. Amino acid sequence: CASSQEGGNSPLHF.

This chain connects TRBV28 to TRBJ1-5; 8 nucleotides agree with TRBD1. The CDR3 is 15 residues long. CDR1 is MDHEN, CDR2 SYDVKM, per germline. Trimming took 6 bases from V and 6 from J; bases not matched to a gene: 10. The CDR3 reads CASSSGQGNGQPQHF. CDR3 bases: TGTGCCAGCAGCTCAGGACAGGGTAACGGTCAGCCCCAGCATTTT.

This chain links TRBV7-2 with TRBJ1-5; 9 bases match TRBD1. Germline V gives CDR1 SGHTA, CDR2 FQGNSA. This CDR3 region has 17 residues. The V segment lost 1 base and the J segment 7 bases; nucleotides outside the gene matches: 11. In DNA, the CDR3 is TGTGCCAGCAGCTTAGTGCCGGGGGACAGGGTGGGACAGCCCCAGCATTTT. Protein product: CASSLVPGDRVGQPQHF.

A single count supports this clone. CDR3 residues: CASSFPLFYEQYF. The CDR3 bases are TGTGCCAGCAGCTTTCCCTTATTCTACGAGCAGTACTTC. The genes are TRBV7-8 and TRBJ2-7; no definite D call. CDR1 SGHVS and CDR2 FQNEAQ come from the germline V gene. V was pared by 3 bases and J by 3 bases, with 9 bases between. The CDR3 runs 13 residues.

The chain uses TRBV11-2 and TRBJ2-4; the D is unclear. V was cut by 4 bases and J by 6 bases, with 13 bases left in between. Germline loops: CDR1 SGHAT, CDR2 FQNNGV. The CDR3 totals 14 residues. CDR3 coding DNA: TGTGCCAGCAGCTCTACCCTAACGGGAAACATTCAGTACTTC. Its protein product is CASSSTLTGNIQYF.

The V gene is TRBV18, the J gene TRBJ1-1; D unclear. The germline CDR1 and CDR2 sequences are KGHSH and LQKENI. This CDR3 has 15 residues. V shed 1 base and J shed 5 bases, with 14 bases lying between them. The CDR3, as DNA: TGTGCCAGCTCACCACGGAGGGAGGCGGGGACTGAAGCTTTCTTT. It yields the protein CASSPRREAGTEAFF. Supplemented by reference TRBV18 and TRBJ1-1, the full variable domain reads NAGVMQNPRHLVRRRGQEARLRCSPMKGHSHVYWYRQLPEEGLKFMVYLQKENIIDESGMPKERFSAEFPKEGPSILRIQQVVRGDSAAYFCASSPRREAGTEAFFGQGTRLTVV.

The genes are TRBV20-1 and TRBJ2-7; D is perhaps TRBD1 (5 bases). The CDR3 has 12 residues. V was cut by 3 bases and J by 5 bases, with 11 bases left in between. The germline gives CDR1 DFQATT, CDR2 SNEGSKA (reference sequence). CDR3 in DNA: TGCAGTGCTAGTTCAAGGGGTGACGAGCAGTACGTC. It specifies CSASSRGDEQYV.

This chain uses TRBV5-1 with TRBJ2-7; D call uncertain. The CDR3 runs 14 residues. Trimming cost V 0 bases and J 1 base, with 8 bases left between them. The V gene's germline CDR1 is SGHRS and CDR2 YFSETQ. In DNA, the CDR3 is TGCGCCAGCAGCTTGGCCGGAGAGTCCTACGAGCAGTACTTC. This encodes CASSLAGESYEQYF. Variable domain in full (rest from reference TRBV5-1 and TRBJ2-7): KAGVTQTPRYLIKTRGQQVTLSCSPISGHRSVSWYQQTPGQGLQFLFEYFSETQRNKGNFPGRFSGRQFSNSRSEMNVSTLELGDSALYLCASSLAGESYEQYFGPGTRLTVT.